Listed below are T cell receptor beta chains from one sample, sequenced in a study of cytomegalovirus exposure and HLA in healthy donors. The table came from immunoSEQ multiplex PCR; TCRdb's copy has only in-frame clones and leaves some out. Of roughly 120,000 clones detected, under 85% appear once; the ten largest clones hold 9.5% to 15%. The source material was PBMCs. The receptors come from a woman aged 40 to 55 in good health and CMV-seropositive. The CDR3 runs from the conserved cysteine through the conserved F or W. Fields, in order: D gene, V gene, clone size, CDR3 length, J gene, CDR3 protein, CDR3 DNA. A D gene is named only where the DNA matches it firmly. For some rows the clone size is stated as once, few or many, or as a class when expanded; others skip it.

NA,TRBV5-1,NA,16,TRBJ2-3,CASSLVGTPLFSAQYF,TGCGCCAGCAGCTTGGTCGGGACACCGCTGTTCTCTGCGCAGTATTTT
TRBD1,TRBV28,NA,15,TRBJ1-5,CASSLRDRVFTPQHF,TGTGCCAGCAGTTTACGGGACAGGGTATTTACGCCCCAGCATTTT
TRBD2,TRBV5-1,once,14,TRBJ2-1,CASRYSGSMDEQFF,TGCGCCAGCCGTTATAGCGGGAGTATGGATGAGCAGTTCTTC
TRBD2,TRBV7-3,few,14,TRBJ2-3,CASSAGGTVDTQYF,TGTGCCAGCAGCGCGGGAGGTACGGTAGATACGCAGTATTTT
NA,TRBV7-9,NA,14,TRBJ1-2,CASSSGLEGSSYTF,TGTGCCAGCAGCAGCGGGTTGGAGGGGAGCAGCTACACCTTC
NA,TRBV5-4,few,14,TRBJ2-7,CASSPPGREYEQYF,TGTGCCAGCAGCCCCCCAGGCAGGGAATACGAGCAGTACTTC
NA,TRBV6-6,few,14,TRBJ1-4,CASRHRVANEKLFF,TGTGCCAGCAGACACAGGGTTGCTAATGAAAAACTGTTTTTT
TRBD2,TRBV4-1,NA,17,TRBJ2-3,CASRPGLAITRTDTQYF,TGCGCCAGCCGGCCGGGACTAGCTATCACGCGCACAGATACGCAGTATTTT
NA,TRBV29-1,few,12,TRBJ1-1,CSVVEGRTEAFF,TGCAGCGTTGTTGAGGGGAGGACTGAAGCTTTCTTT
TRBD2,TRBV9,NA,16,TRBJ2-3,CASSVARGASTDTQYF,TGTGCCAGCAGCGTAGCGCGGGGGGCGAGCACAGATACGCAGTATTTT
NA,TRBV7-9,NA,12,TRBJ1-2,CASTPEEYGYTF,TGTGCCAGCACCCCCGAGGAGTACGGCTACACCTTC
TRBD2,TRBV18,NA,19,TRBJ2-7,CASSPLGTAGLANIYEQYF,TGTGCCAGCTCACCTCTCGGGACGGCGGGACTAGCGAATATCTACGAGCAGTACTTC
TRBD1,TRBV4-1,NA,14,TRBJ1-2,CASSGGDRGHRYTF,TGCGCCAGCAGTGGCGGTGACAGGGGGCATCGCTACACCTTC
NA,TRBV28,NA,14,TRBJ1-2,CASSFHGGNYGYTF,TGTGCCAGCAGTTTTCACGGGGGGAACTATGGCTACACCTTC
TRBD1,TRBV30,once,13,TRBJ2-7,CAWAGQGAREQYF,TGTGCCTGGGCGGGACAGGGGGCGCGCGAGCAGTACTTC
NA,TRBV5-1,NA,15,TRBJ2-7,CASSLEAVDSYEQYF,TGCGCCAGCAGCTTGGAAGCGGTGGACTCCTACGAGCAGTACTTC
TRBD2,TRBV25-1,NA,13,TRBJ2-7,CASSEWGGHEQYF,TGTGCCAGCAGTGAATGGGGGGGACACGAGCAGTACTTC
TRBD1,TRBV6-5,NA,16,TRBJ1-6,CASSYSRGTGGSPLHF,TGTGCCAGCAGTTACTCGAGAGGGACAGGGGGTTCACCCCTCCACTTT
NA,TRBV7-8,NA,15,TRBJ1-4,CASSLGRATNEKLFF,TGTGCCAGCAGCTTAGGCAGGGCAACTAATGAAAAACTGTTTTTT
TRBD1,TRBV7-9,NA,16,TRBJ2-4,CASSAAQGTGVAIQYF,TGTGCCAGCAGCGCAGCCCAGGGGACAGGGGTCGCCATTCAGTACTTC
TRBD2,TRBV6-1,NA,15,TRBJ2-3,CASSPSSGRTDTQYF,TGTGCCAGCAGCCCTTCTAGCGGGAGAACAGATACGCAGTATTTT
TRBD1,TRBV28,NA,16,TRBJ1-1,CASSSSGTGVNTEAFF,TGTGCCAGCAGTTCATCCGGGACAGGGGTAAACACTGAAGCTTTCTTT
NA,TRBV6-6,once,14,TRBJ1-4,CASSWRGSTEKLFF,TGTGCCAGCAGTTGGAGGGGATCGACTGAAAAACTGTTTTTT
NA,TRBV18,NA,13,TRBJ1-5,CASSRQGNQPQHF,TGTGCCAGCTCACGGCAGGGCAATCAGCCCCAGCATTTT
NA,TRBV2,NA,12,TRBJ1-1,CASSANRGYAFF,TGTGCCAGCAGCGCGAATCGGGGATACGCTTTCTTT
TRBD2,TRBV7-7,few,16,TRBJ2-3,CASSPGLAGGADTQYF,TGTGCCAGCAGCCCGGGACTAGCGGGAGGAGCAGATACGCAGTATTTT
NA,TRBV6-1,few,16,TRBJ1-2,CASSEGLGSGDYGYTF,TGTGCCAGCAGTGAAGGTCTGGGGAGTGGAGACTATGGCTACACCTTC
NA,TRBV19,NA,16,TRBJ1-2,CASISVKTEAVYGYTF,TGTGCCAGTATTTCGGTTAAAACCGAGGCCGTCTATGGCTACACCTTC
TRBD1,TRBV27,NA,16,TRBJ2-7,CASSSQAPGQGYEQYF,TGTGCCAGCAGTTCCCAAGCGCCTGGACAGGGCTACGAGCAGTACTTC
TRBD2,TRBV4-2,few,15,TRBJ2-1,CASSPGTSGRNEQFF,TGTGCCAGCAGCCCCGGGACTAGCGGGAGGAATGAGCAGTTCTTC
TRBD2,TRBV28,NA,16,TRBJ2-1,CASSSGVAGAYNEQFF,TGTGCCAGCAGTTCAGGGGTAGCGGGGGCCTACAATGAGCAGTTCTTC
TRBD2,TRBV5-1,NA,18,TRBJ2-7,CASSPQGVQAGASYEQYF,TGCGCCAGCAGTCCCCAGGGAGTTCAAGCGGGAGCCTCCTACGAGCAGTACTTC
TRBD1,TRBV19,few,13,TRBJ1-1,CASSTTSDREAFF,TGTGCCAGTAGTACGACTTCGGACAGGGAAGCTTTCTTT
TRBD1,TRBV5-1,NA,18,TRBJ1-3,CASSLGAGGVFKGNTIYF,TGCGCCAGCAGCTTGGGGGCAGGGGGCGTCTTTAAAGGAAACACCATATATTTT
NA,TRBV20-1,NA,11,TRBJ2-5,CSARSSGEQYF,TGCAGTGCTAGGAGTTCGGGGGAGCAGTACTTC
NA,TRBV2,NA,13,TRBJ1-2,CASIMGQGNGYTF,TGTGCCAGCATAATGGGGCAGGGTAACGGCTACACCTTC
TRBD1,TRBV7-9,few,11,TRBJ1-1,CASDRGQGAFF,TGTGCCAGCGACAGGGGGCAAGGAGCTTTCTTT
NA,TRBV6-5,few,14,TRBJ2-7,CASSWAGRSYEQYF,TGTGCCAGCAGTTGGGCGGGCCGCTCCTACGAGCAGTACTTC
NA,TRBV25-1,NA,13,TRBJ2-1,CASSEYNLNEQFF,TGTGCCAGCAGTGAATATAACCTAAATGAGCAGTTCTTC
NA,TRBV4-1,NA,18,TRBJ1-3,CASSLNDRGHSSGNTIYF,TGCGCCAGCAGCCTCAATGACCGGGGACATAGCTCTGGAAACACCATATATTTT
TRBD1,TRBV28,NA,15,TRBJ2-7,CASSLLDREGDEQYF,TGTGCCAGCAGTTTATTAGACAGGGAAGGCGACGAGCAGTACTTC
TRBD2,TRBV7-8,NA,17,TRBJ2-2,CASSPTGLAANTGELFF,TGTGCCAGCAGCCCTACCGGGCTAGCGGCGAACACCGGGGAGCTGTTTTTT
NA,TRBV5-1,NA,14,TRBJ2-5,CASSLRNYQETQYF,TGCGCCAGCAGCTTGCGCAACTACCAAGAGACCCAGTACTTC
TRBD2,TRBV27,NA,16,TRBJ2-3,CASSFLGTSGRDTQYF,TGTGCCAGCAGTTTTCTTGGGACTAGCGGGAGGGATACGCAGTATTTT
TRBD1,TRBV6-5,NA,15,TRBJ1-2,CASSSGQGAGYGYTF,TGTGCCAGCAGTTCCGGACAGGGGGCGGGCTATGGCTACACCTTC
NA,TRBV27,NA,14,TRBJ1-4,CASSQRGLNEKLFF,TGTGCCAGCAGCCAAAGGGGACTGAATGAAAAACTGTTTTTT
NA,TRBV28,NA,13,TRBJ1-2,CASSSGSNYGYTF,TGTGCCAGCAGTTCAGGCAGTAACTATGGCTACACCTTC
TRBD2,TRBV19,few,13,TRBJ2-7,CASSMGLADEQYF,TGTGCCAGTAGTATGGGACTAGCGGACGAGCAGTACTTC
NA,TRBV28,NA,12,TRBJ2-1,CACTGIYNEQFF,TGTGCCTGCACAGGGATCTACAATGAGCAGTTCTTC
TRBD2,TRBV7-8,NA,17,TRBJ2-2,CASSSLLAGGGTGELFF,TGTGCCAGCAGCTCCTTACTAGCGGGAGGAGGGACCGGGGAGCTGTTTTTT